This T cell receptor beta chain was identified during a study of blood T cell repertoires in COVID-19 (dated by TCRdb to the early 2020s). Regarding the research as a whole: Samples covering the acute and convalescent phases of COVID-19 were provided by collaborators in the United States, Italy and Spain. The material from the prospective study consisted of cDNA or gDNA derived from T cells, B-cell-depleted T cells, or PBMCs. Deeply sampled blood TCRbeta repertoires from subjects exposed to, actively infected with, or recovered from COVID-19 were included in the dataset. A freely available public database, intended as a resource for researchers studying the immune response to SARS-CoV-2, is where the repertoires were released. Samples came from the ongoing ImmuneRACE study (first 160 participants) plus 1,254 subjects from 6 global collaborators. A de-identified subject ID, COVID-19 status, age in years and sex were almost always included in the sample metadata. HLA class I and class II types, where available, came from metadata supplied by the sample provider rather than from assay-based typing. The paper's findings and limits, for the study overall: The amount of clinical and demographic metadata varied by source and participant and was provided uncurated.

Collaborating institutions collected whole blood in K2EDTA tubes following their own protocols. For TCRbeta analysis, collaborators shipped samples as frozen whole blood, isolated PBMCs, or DNA extracted from either of those sample types. CDR3 length: 12 amino acids, cysteine to phenylalanine. Of all the DNA, just the CDR3 is kept, 36 bases in frame from base 1. The immunoSEQ Assay, a bias-controlled multiplex PCR, was used to amplify TCRbeta CDR3 regions from genomic DNA. On the study's bioinformatics: Within the assay, amplification of reference gene primers was used to estimate how many nucleated cells each sample contained. To quantify the absolute abundance of each unique TCRbeta CDR3 rearrangement, sequence reads were collapsed and filtered. For each sample, productive Simpson clonality was calculated as the square root of Simpson's diversity index across productive rearrangements. The source is immuneACCESS, and TCRdb retained only in-frame sequences with V and J called. Part of the clones is not carried over; for the studies checked, unresolved V genes explain less than half of this, and the remainder is unexplained. V and J calls and clone size come straight from that table; D and trimming were deduced from the DNA. This sample gives tens of thousands of clones in total; 70% to 90% of them show up just once. Just under 2.5% of the sample goes to the ten largest clones.

Worth noting for this clone: Its antigen has not been determined. The sample holds no much larger clone one base away, and base qualities are not on file.

The chain is encoded by TRBV12-3 or TRBV12-4 joined to TRBJ2-3, with TRBD1 tentatively as D gene (5 bases match). What was sequenced was peripheral blood. This clonotype originated in a human donor in a cohort sampled during active COVID-19. The CDR3 here reads CASRQGPDTQYF. The DNA sequence reads TGTGCTTCTCGGCAGGGCCCAGATACGCAGTATTTT.